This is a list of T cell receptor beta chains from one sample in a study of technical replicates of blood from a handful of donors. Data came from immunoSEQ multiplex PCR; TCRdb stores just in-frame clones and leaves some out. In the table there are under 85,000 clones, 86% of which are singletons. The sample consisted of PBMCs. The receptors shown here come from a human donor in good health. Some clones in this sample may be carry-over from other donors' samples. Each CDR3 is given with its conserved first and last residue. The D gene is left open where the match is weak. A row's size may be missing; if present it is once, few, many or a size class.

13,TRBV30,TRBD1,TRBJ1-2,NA,TGTGCCTGGAGCGACGACAGGGCTGGTGGCTACACCTTC,CAWSDDRAGGYTF
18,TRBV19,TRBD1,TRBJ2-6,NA,TGTGCCAGTACCAAAACTAGGGACAGAAACTCTGGGGCCAACGTCCTGACTTTC,CASTKTRDRNSGANVLTF
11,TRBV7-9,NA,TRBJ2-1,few,TGTGCCGGGGACATGCGGGGGCACCAGTTCTTC,CAGDMRGHQFF
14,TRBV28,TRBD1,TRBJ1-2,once,TGTGCCAGCAGTCAGGGGGCCCAGGCCTATGGCTACACCTTC,CASSQGAQAYGYTF
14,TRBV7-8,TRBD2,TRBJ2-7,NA,TGTGCCAGCAGACCACCAGGGCTAGCGGGGGAGCAGTACTTC,CASRPPGLAGEQYF
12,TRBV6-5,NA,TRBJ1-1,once,TGTGCCAGCAGTTCGGGATTCGCTGAAGCTTTCTTT,CASSSGFAEAFF
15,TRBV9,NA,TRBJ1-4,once,TGTGCCAGCAGCGTAGAGGGGGGGCCGGGGGAAAAACTGTTTTTT,CASSVEGGPGEKLFF
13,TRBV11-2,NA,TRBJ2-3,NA,TGTGCCAGCAGCTTAGATACCGAGGGTACGCAGTATTTT,CASSLDTEGTQYF
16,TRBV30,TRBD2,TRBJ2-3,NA,TGTGCCTGGAGTGTACGATCGGGAGGAGGCGCAGATACGCAGTATTTT,CAWSVRSGGGADTQYF
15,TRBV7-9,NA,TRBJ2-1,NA,TGTGCCAGCAGCTCCATATCGGGGGTATACAATGAGCAGTTCTTC,CASSSISGVYNEQFF
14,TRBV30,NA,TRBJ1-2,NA,TGTGCCTGGAGGCCCAACTCAGGGGCAGGGGGCTACACCTTC,CAWRPNSGAGGYTF
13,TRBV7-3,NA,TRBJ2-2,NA,TGTGCCAGCAGCCAGGGTTTCACCGGGGAGCTGTTTTTT,CASSQGFTGELFF
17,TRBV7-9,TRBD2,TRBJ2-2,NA,TGTGCCAGCAGCTCCTCTAGCGGGGGGGCGAACACCGGGGAGCTGTTTTTT,CASSSSSGGANTGELFF
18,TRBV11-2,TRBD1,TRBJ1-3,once,TGTGCCAGCAGGTACCCCGGGACAGGGGAACCCTCTGGAAACACCATATATTTT,CASRYPGTGEPSGNTIYF
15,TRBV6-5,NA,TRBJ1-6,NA,TGTGCCAGCCGAATCGACACCCCCTATAATTCACCCCTCCACTTT,CASRIDTPYNSPLHF
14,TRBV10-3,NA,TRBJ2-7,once,TGTGCCATCAGTGATTACACAGGGTCAAGCGAGCAGTACTTC,CAISDYTGSSEQYF
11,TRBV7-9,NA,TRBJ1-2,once,TGTGCCAGCAGCCTTAGTGCCGGCTACACCTTC,CASSLSAGYTF
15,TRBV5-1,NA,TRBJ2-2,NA,TGCGCCAGCAGCTTGGGCTCGGCGGGCACCGGGGAGCTGTTTTTT,CASSLGSAGTGELFF
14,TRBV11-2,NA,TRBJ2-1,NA,TGTGCCAGCAGCAAAAGCGGGACATACAATGAGCAGTTCTTC,CASSKSGTYNEQFF
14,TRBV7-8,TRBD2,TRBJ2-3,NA,TGTGCCAGCACCCACCTAGCGGGGACAGATACGCAGTATTTT,CASTHLAGTDTQYF
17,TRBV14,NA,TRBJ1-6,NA,TGTGCCAGCAGCCAAGAAGGTTCAAGAGGGTGGGATTCACCCCTCCACTTT,CASSQEGSRGWDSPLHF
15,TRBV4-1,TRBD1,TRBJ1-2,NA,TGCGCCAGCAGCGACCCGGGACAGGAGTACTATGGCTACACCTTC,CASSDPGQEYYGYTF
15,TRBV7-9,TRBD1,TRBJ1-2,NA,TGTGCCAGCAGTCGAACCGGGACAGTTAACTATGGCTACACCTTC,CASSRTGTVNYGYTF
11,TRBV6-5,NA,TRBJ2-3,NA,TGTGCCAGCAGTTACGCGGATACGCAGTATTTT,CASSYADTQYF
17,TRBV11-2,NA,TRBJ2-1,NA,TGTGCCAGCAGCTTAGTGGGTGGGAGGGGGAGTGTGGATGAGCAGTTCTTC,CASSLVGGRGSVDEQFF
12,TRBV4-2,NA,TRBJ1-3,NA,TGTGCCAGCAGCTCCCAGGGGAACACCATATATTTT,CASSSQGNTIYF
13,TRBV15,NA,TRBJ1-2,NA,TGTGCCACCAGCAGAGGAGGAGGCTATGGCTACACCTTC,CATSRGGGYGYTF
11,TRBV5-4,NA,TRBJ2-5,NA,TGTGCCAGCAGCTCGCAAGAGACCCAGTACTTC,CASSSQETQYF
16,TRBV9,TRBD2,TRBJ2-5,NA,TGTGCCAGCAGCGTAGGGCTAGCGGGGGAGAGGGAGACCCAGTACTTC,CASSVGLAGERETQYF
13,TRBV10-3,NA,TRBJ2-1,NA,TGTGCCATCAATAGTGCCCCCTACAATGAGCAGTTCTTC,CAINSAPYNEQFF
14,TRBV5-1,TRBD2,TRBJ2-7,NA,TGCGCCAGCAGCCTAGCGGGGGGTTACTACGAGCAGTACTTC,CASSLAGGYYEQYF
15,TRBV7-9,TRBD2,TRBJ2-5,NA,TGTGCCACTCTCCACGGGACTAGCGGCCAAGAGACCCAGTACTTC,CATLHGTSGQETQYF
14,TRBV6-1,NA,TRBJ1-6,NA,TGTGCCAGCAACCCTGTCAGGGGAAATTCACCCCTCCACTTT,CASNPVRGNSPLHF
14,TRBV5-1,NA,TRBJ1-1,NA,TGCGCCAGCACCTCTGGGGGGGAAGACACTGAAGCTTTCTTT,CASTSGGEDTEAFF
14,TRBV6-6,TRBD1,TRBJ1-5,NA,TGTGCCAGCAGTCTTCGACAGGGCTACCAGCCCCAGCATTTT,CASSLRQGYQPQHF
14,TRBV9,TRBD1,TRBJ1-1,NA,TGTGCCAGCAGCGCCCAGGGGGCCAACACTGAAGCTTTCTTT,CASSAQGANTEAFF
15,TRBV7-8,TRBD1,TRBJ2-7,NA,TGTGCCAGCAGACGTACAGGGGGCGTGATCTACGAGCAGTACTTC,CASRRTGGVIYEQYF